This T cell receptor beta chain was profiled in a study of blood T cell repertoires in COVID-19. Looking at the study overall: Sites in the United States, Italy and Spain provided acute and convalescent COVID-19 samples. T cells, B-cell-depleted T cells, or PBMCs provided the cDNA or gDNA that served as material.

In the authors' methods: Scientists estimated how many nucleated cells there were by amplifying reference gene primers. Only in-frame clones appear in the TCRdb table, and some are missing; sequencing was by immunoSEQ multiplex PCR. V and J calls and clone size come straight from that table; D and trimming were deduced from the DNA. The sample records 45,000 to 50,000 clones, approximately 87% being singletons. This CDR3 has 15 amino acids. V lost 0 bases to trimming and J lost 10 bases, with 18 bases between them. CDR1 is LGHDT and CDR2 is YNNKEL in the germline V gene (reference sequence). The sequenced material came from peripheral blood. This TCR came from a human donor in a cohort sampled during active COVID-19. The chain has TRBV3-1 (or the pseudogene TRBV3-2) and TRBJ1-1, with D unclear. The CDR3 sequence: CASSQEIEGGQRAFF. The CDR3 nucleotides are TGTGCCAGCAGCCAAGAGATAGAAGGCGGGCAGCGAGCTTTCTTT.